The T cell receptor (beta chain) under discussion was sequenced for a study of CD8 T cells in Susac syndrome. When the RNA was reverse transcribed, random hexamers were used with an input of roughly 0.5 to 1 ug. Amplification of the TCR beta CDR3 was carried out by immunoSEQ multiplex PCR, which spanned a total of 54 Vbeta and 13 Jbeta segments. TCRdb re-called the immunoSEQ multiplex PCR reads through MiXCR, storing one row per CDR3 protein. The top ten hold approximately 0.1% of the sample, which has roughly 190,000 distinct CDR3 sequences, about 95% seen once. Study-level points and caveats: The study recognized that its TCR sequencing and HLA analysis covered a relatively small number of individuals.

About this clonotype itself: What it binds is not known.

The receptor's source is a human donor in good health. The sample taken for sequencing was CD4+ T cells from PBMCs.

Written as DNA, the CDR3 is TGTGCCAGCACCCCTGGGGATAATCAGCCCCAGCATTTT. Its translation: CASTPGDNQPQHF. The chain carries TRBV6-5 and TRBJ1-5; D unclear. This CDR3 is 13 amino acids long. The germline gives CDR1 MNHEY, CDR2 SVGAGI. With 7 bases removed from V and 4 bases from J, the gap between germline ends came to 11 bases.